The sequence of this T cell receptor beta chain was determined in a study of cytomegalovirus exposure and HLA in healthy donors. Study-wide results and caveats: In a later analysis, V- and J-gene trimming of beta chains associated with a DCLRE1C missense variant, replicated independently.

PCR primers comprised 60 Vbeta and 13 Jbeta primers. Libraries were prepared by immunoSEQ multiplex PCR; TCRdb keeps only in-frame clonotypes and omits some of them. The table for this sample gives under 200,000 clones. This CDR3 spans 15 amino acids. J gave up 6 bases and V 1 base, and 9 bases lay outside the gene matches. CDR1 and CDR2 (germline): SEHNR, FQNEAQ (reference sequence). A remark on this clone: Its antigen remains unidentified.

Healthy bone marrow donors made up the donors. The sequencing input was PBMCs. V gene TRBV7-9 combines with J gene TRBJ2-7; 7 nucleotides line up with TRBD2. The source of this sequence is a man younger than 40 in good health and CMV-seronegative. CDR3 sequence: CASSLGGGGFVEQYF. The CDR3 bases are TGTGCCAGCAGCTTAGGGGGGGGAGGGTTCGTCGAGCAGTACTTC.